The clone carrying this T cell receptor beta chain has ten or more counts. This entry belongs to a study of early T cells in non-severe SARS-CoV-2 infection. Study information: The sequenced material was bulk RNA from unsorted whole blood, and its chains were unpaired.

MiXCR was run by TCRdb on the 5' RACE reads, yielding one entry per CDR3 protein. The sample includes about 49,000 distinct CDR3 sequences, about 4% of them seen just once. CDR3 length: 14 amino acids. Between the trimmed V and J ends, which lost 4 bases and 4 bases, there was a span of 13 bases. Germline values: CDR1 MGHRA, CDR2 YSYEKL. The sample was whole blood. The clonotype originates from an adult who was a healthcare worker with PCR-confirmed SARS-CoV-2 infection or an uninfected control (not recorded which). The genes are TRBV4-1 and TRBJ2-5; possible D gene TRBD2, 5 bases. CDR3 DNA: TGCGCCAGCAGCCTCAGGACTTCTACAGAGACCCAGTACTTC. Amino acids: CASSLRTSTETQYF.